This T cell receptor (beta chain) appears in the sequencing data of a study of T cell responses to AZD1222 COVID-19 vaccine. J lost 8 bases, V lost 4 bases, and 6 bases had no gene match. Per the germline V gene, CDR1 is SGHTA and CDR2 is FQGNSA. This CDR3 contains 14 residues. About this clone itself: The antigen is undetermined.

Profiled with immunoSEQ multiplex PCR; TCRdb holds only in-frame clones, not every one. The sample has about 170,000 clones; 92% are singletons. Study-wide points: Regions 160-218 and 743-854 dominated among vaccine-associated CD4 TCRs spanning spike. Just a handful of people given AZD1222 tested seropositive at baseline.

V usage is TRBV7-2 and J usage is TRBJ1-5; 9 bases line up with TRBD1. The starting material was peripheral blood, obtained on day 0 of AZD1222 vaccination. This receptor was identified in an adult in good health. The CDR3 sequence is CASSSGTGFEPQHF. The CDR3 DNA is TGTGCCAGCAGCTCCGGGACAGGGTTTGAGCCCCAGCATTTT.